The rows below give T cell receptor beta chains drawn from one sample of a study of response to subunit inactivated influenza vaccine. Via MiXCR, TCRdb re-called the RT-PCR reads, giving one row per CDR3 protein. In the table there are roughly 190,000 distinct CDR3 sequences, about 12% of which are singletons. The sample was also reused in another study, on T cells expressing NK-cell markers.

Source: CD8+ T cells sorted from PBMCs, taken approximately 13 days after vaccination. These receptors were obtained from a man aged 45-65 years who received an inactivated influenza vaccine. Each CDR3 is given with its conserved first and last residue.

TRBV4-2,TRBJ2-1,CASSLPGSGSSYNEQFF
TRBV2,TRBJ1-2,CASSNGDRPDRYGYTF
TRBV12-3/TRBV12-4,TRBJ2-3,CASSPPGLDTDTQYF
TRBV20-1,TRBJ2-1,CSARDREGSRNEQFF
TRBV20-1,TRBJ2-1,CSATPDWYNEQFF
TRBV12-3/TRBV12-4,TRBJ2-1,CASSPEASGAYNEQFF
TRBV4-3,TRBJ2-6,CASSPDQGAGANVLTF
TRBV12-3/TRBV12-4,TRBJ2-3,CASSLPAGTDTQYF
TRBV5-1,TRBJ1-5,CASRSDGSNQPQHF
TRBV11-2,TRBJ2-7,CASSAGQAYEQYF
TRBV21-1,TRBJ2-3,CASSKRVGSTSTDTQYF
TRBV4-3,TRBJ1-6,CASSQEFRDGLTPLHF
TRBV6-5,TRBJ2-3,CASSYPADQVLYF
TRBV11-2,TRBJ2-1,CASSLTENSYNEQFF
TRBV28,TRBJ1-1,CASSLGQGPAFF
TRBV7-9,TRBJ2-7,CASRSQTGHEQYF
TRBV12-3/TRBV12-4,TRBJ2-1,CASSSINRGRNIYEQFF
TRBV14,TRBJ2-3,CASSQDGTTLSTDTQYF
TRBV29-1,TRBJ1-1,CSVERGMNTEAFF
TRBV7-9,TRBJ2-2,CASSSGLNTGELFF
TRBV11-2,TRBJ2-5,CASSWTSGGRETQYF
TRBV21-1,TRBJ2-1,CASSTPVASGRVNEQFF
TRBV10-3,TRBJ1-5,CAISPDRNQPQHF
TRBV4-3,TRBJ2-5,CASSQGQGSGETQYF
TRBV28,TRBJ2-1,CASGELDTYNEQFF
TRBV7-9,TRBJ2-3,CASSLAAASGPTDTQYF
TRBV6-5,TRBJ2-5,CASSYAGVGETQYF
TRBV4-1,TRBJ2-3,CASSLDVRTDTQYF
TRBV29-1,TRBJ2-7,CSVTALAGGTYEQYF
TRBV7-6,TRBJ1-1,CASSLTEQGSEAFF
TRBV7-9,TRBJ1-1,CASSPPTEAFF
TRBV6-2/TRBV6-3,TRBJ2-2,CASSYRTSGRADTGELFF
TRBV24-1,TRBJ2-4,CATSDPILDIQYF
TRBV4-3,TRBJ2-7,CASSHAGAYEQYF
TRBV19,TRBJ2-1,CASSIDLASGNYNEQFF
TRBV7-2,TRBJ2-7,CASSFGAGAYEQYF
TRBV13,TRBJ2-3,CASSLPLPGTGSTDTQYF
TRBV7-3,TRBJ2-2,CASSLTLLASGELFF
TRBV4-3,TRBJ2-7,CASSQDNWLAAGYEQYF
TRBV9,TRBJ1-1,CASSVSGGETEAFF
TRBV12-3/TRBV12-4,TRBJ2-1,CASKMGGEQFF
TRBV27,TRBJ2-7,CASSPGRGSSYEQYF
TRBV30,TRBJ1-1,CAWSVHTEAFF
TRBV27,TRBJ1-1,CASSLISQLNTEAFF
TRBV6-2/TRBV6-3,TRBJ1-1,CASKTGQAEAFF